This T cell receptor (beta chain) emerged from a study of blood T cells in healthy people across ages. V lost 7 bases to trimming and J lost 6 bases, with 13 bases between them. The CDR3 has 13 amino acids. CDR1 is ENHRY and CDR2 is SYGVKD in the germline V gene. This clonotype has only a few counts. Its antigen is as yet unknown. General study results and limits: Naive T cell percentage by flow cytometry tracked strongly with beta diversity. Whereas aged donors had fewer naive CD4+ cells, long-lived donors had more of them and higher diversity. Leaving the PBMCs unsorted stopped any conclusive comparison of naive versus antigen-experienced cells.

Primed by a sample-barcoded 5' primer and a J-beta primer mix, a second PCR proceeded for about 7 to 11 cycles. Tags on each cDNA molecule came from a template-switch adaptor with 12 random nucleotides. TCRdb re-analysed the 5' RACE reads in MiXCR, keeping a single row per CDR3 protein. The repertoire holds under 2,000,000 distinct CDR3 sequences, with about 50% as singletons. The chain is built from TRBV10-3 and TRBJ2-1, with a possible D match to TRBD2 (7 bases). This TCR came from a woman between 40 and 50 years old in good health. Sequencing input: blood. The CDR3 protein is CAITGEGGNEQFF. The DNA for the CDR3 is TGTGCCATCACCGGGGAGGGGGGCAATGAGCAGTTCTTC.